This T cell receptor beta chain originates from a study of T-cell memory formation after mild COVID-19. There are 15 residues in the CDR3. Germline CDR1 SGHTA, CDR2 FQGNSA. The V and J ends lost 2 bases and 6 bases, in that order; junction bases with no gene match: 7. As for this clonotype: Its cognate antigen is unknown.

cDNA libraries for TCR alpha and TCR beta, carrying sample barcodes and UMIs, came from 5'RACE with constant-segment primers. Each CDR3 protein gets one entry after TCRdb re-called the 5' RACE reads with MiXCR. The sample contains 85,000 to 130,000 distinct CDR3 sequences, 11% of which appear only once. Overall study results and limits: Second-wave clones with a day 37 peak had unconfirmed SARS-CoV-2 specificity.

Sequenced sample: PBMCs or a T cell subset sorted from them (not recorded which). This chain uses TRBV7-2 with TRBJ2-7, with 10 bases fitting TRBD2. The origin of this receptor is a man aged 18 to 29 who had mild COVID-19 (a few samples of this study predate the infection). Cell type and time point are not known. CDR3 DNA: TGTGCCAGCAGCTTACTAGCGGGGGACTTCTCCGAGCAGTACTTC. Residues: CASSLLAGDFSEQYF.